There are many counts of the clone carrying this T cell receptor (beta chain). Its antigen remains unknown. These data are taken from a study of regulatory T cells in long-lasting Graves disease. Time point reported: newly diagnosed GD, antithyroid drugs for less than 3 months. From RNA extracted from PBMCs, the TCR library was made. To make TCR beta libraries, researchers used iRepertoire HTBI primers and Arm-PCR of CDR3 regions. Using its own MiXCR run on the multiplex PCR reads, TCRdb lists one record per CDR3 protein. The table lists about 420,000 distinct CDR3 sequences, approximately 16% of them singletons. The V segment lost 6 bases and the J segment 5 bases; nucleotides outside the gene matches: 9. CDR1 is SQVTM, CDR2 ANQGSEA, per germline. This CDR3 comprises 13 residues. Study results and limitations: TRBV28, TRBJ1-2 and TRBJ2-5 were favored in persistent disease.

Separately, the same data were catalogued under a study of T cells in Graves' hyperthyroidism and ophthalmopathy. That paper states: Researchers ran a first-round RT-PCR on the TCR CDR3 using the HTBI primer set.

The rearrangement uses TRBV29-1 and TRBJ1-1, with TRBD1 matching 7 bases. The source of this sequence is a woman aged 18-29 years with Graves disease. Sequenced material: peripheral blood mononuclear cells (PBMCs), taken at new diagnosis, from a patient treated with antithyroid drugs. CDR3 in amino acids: CSVKGGLGTEAFF. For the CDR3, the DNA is TGCAGCGTGAAAGGGGGCTTGGGGACTGAAGCTTTCTTT.